This T cell receptor (beta chain) emerged from a study of beta chain features in type 1 diabetes. Findings and caveats of the study: Researchers could not determine here whether HLA type influences TCRB rearrangement. Type 1 diabetes patients had VDJ junctions that carried fewer insertions and more deletions. There was a moderate but significant shortening of TCRB CDR3s in all four CD4+ subsets of Type 1 diabetes patients.

The whole isolated RNA underwent reverse transcription, so sequencing captured expressed TCRB transcripts. TCRdb's table, derived via immunoSEQ multiplex PCR, lists solely in-frame clones and lacks some. The data hold 450,000 or so clones, with about an eighth observed a single time. Cells sorted by CD45RO/CCR7/CD25/CD127/CD95/CD27 comprised CD4+ naive, central memory, regulatory and stem cell-like memory cells. With 3 bases clipped from V and 2 bases from J, the junction kept 13 bases outside the gene matches. This CDR3 has 18 residues. Germline V gene lookup returns CDR1 SGHDN and CDR2 FVKESK. This clone was counted between two and nine times. The antigen is not known.

This TCR came from a woman aged 18-29 years in good health. This sequence joins TRBV14 and TRBJ2-1, with TRBD2 matching over 7 bases. Sequenced: naive CD4+ T cells from blood. The DNA of the CDR3 is TGTGCCAGCAGCCAGGGACTACCACTTTTTAGGGCCTACAATGAGCAGTTCTTC. Its protein product is CASSQGLPLFRAYNEQFF.